What follows are 5 T cell receptor beta chains derived from one specimen sequenced in a study of human T cells and chemical hapten exposure. Each CDR3 protein gets one entry after TCRdb re-called the RACE reads with MiXCR. This sample has 74,000 or so distinct CDR3 sequences; 12% occur once, and the top ten carry under 4%. Time point given: patch test 1, 2 weeks after DPC sensitization. Stated treatment: therapeutic diphenylcyclopropenone sensitization with weekly scalp DPC. The source was whole blood, collected in connection with sensitization to the hapten diphenylcyclopropenone (DPC). These TCRs come from a woman in her fifties or sixties with alopecia areata. Some clones in this sample may be carry-over from other donors' samples.

There are many counts of this clonotype. This rearrangement joins TRBV29-1 to TRBJ2-7; D possibly corresponds to TRBD1 (6 bases). The length of the CDR3 is 14 residues. Germline V CDR1 and CDR2: SQVTM, ANQGSEA. Trimming left V 6 bases short and J 0 bases short, with 15 bases between. CDR3 in amino acids: CSVRTGQFSYEQYF. As DNA, the CDR3 is TGCAGCGTGAGGACTGGACAGTTCTCCTACGAGCAGTACTTC.

V usage is TRBV3-1 and J usage is TRBJ2-3, with D possibly TRBD2 on 6 matching bases. V lost 3 bases, J lost 0 bases, and 10 bases lay in between. This CDR3 has 15 amino acids. CDR1 and CDR2 from the germline V gene are LGHDT and YNNKEL (reference sequence). The CDR3 loop reads CASSHWRDSTDTQYF. CDR3 in DNA: TGTGCCAGCAGCCACTGGCGGGACAGCACAGATACGCAGTATTTT.

The V gene is TRBV10-3, the J gene TRBJ1-1, with D uncertain. Germline-derived CDR1 and CDR2 are ENHRY and SYGVKD. This CDR3 comprises 12 residues. V was shortened by 10 bases and J by 7 bases, with 16 bases between the two germline ends. The CDR3 loop is CATERGRGEAFF. The CDR3 DNA follows: TGTGCCACCGAACGCGGCCGGGGTGAAGCTTTCTTT.

This clonotype was picked up a small number of times. The gene calls are TRBV27 and TRBJ2-7; D not resolved. The CDR3 is 11 amino acids. Germline V gene sequence: CDR1 MNHEY, CDR2 SMNVEV (reference sequence). V was shortened by 7 bases and J by 3 bases, with 7 bases between the two germline ends. The DNA of the CDR3 is TGTGCCAGCAAGAGGCACTACGAGCAGTACTTC. As protein: CASKRHYEQYF.

The J gene is TRBJ1-6, the V gene TRBV6-5; 7 bases fit TRBD1. Germline lookup yields CDR1 MNHEY and CDR2 SVGAGI. Trimming removed 5 bases from V and 6 bases from J; junction bases left unmatched: 7. This CDR3 is 15 amino acids long. The DNA of the CDR3 is TGTGCCAGCAGTAGCCGGGACAGAATTAATTCACCCCTCCACTTT. This translates into CASSSRDRINSPLHF.